The rows below give T cell receptor beta chains drawn from one sample of a study of blood T cell repertoires in COVID-19. Method: immunoSEQ multiplex PCR; TCRdb's copy keeps in-frame clones and lacks some. The table shows 50,000 to 80,000 clones, with around 80% occurring only once. The sample was peripheral blood. Receptors were obtained from a human donor in a cohort sampled during active COVID-19. Each CDR3 is given with its conserved first and last residue. D genes are given only for firm matches. Part of the rows lack a size; the others show once, few, many or a class for expanded clones.

j_call | d_call | v_call | clone_size | cdr3_nt | cdr3_aa
TRBJ1-6 | TRBD1 | TRBV7-2 | - | TGTGCCAGCAGCAGGGACAGGGGTCGTTCACCCCTCCACTTT | CASSRDRGRSPLHF
TRBJ1-6 | - | TRBV11-2 | - | TGTGCCAGCAGCTCCCTCGCAGGAAATTCACCCCTCCACTTT | CASSSLAGNSPLHF
TRBJ2-1 | TRBD2 | TRBV5-1 | - | TGCGCCAGCAGCTTGGGCGGGGGAATGGATGAGCAGTTCTTC | CASSLGGGMDEQFF
TRBJ2-3 | - | TRBV7-9 | - | TGTGCCAGCAGCCCTCAATGGGCGGGGACCACAGATACGCAGTATTTT | CASSPQWAGTTDTQYF
TRBJ1-3 | - | TRBV28 | - | TGTGCCAGCAGTCAGTCGGGGGCTGGAAACACCATATATTTT | CASSQSGAGNTIYF
TRBJ1-4 | TRBD1 | TRBV19 | - | TGTGCCAGTAGGACTCCGGGACAGCATAATGAAAAACTGTTTTTT | CASRTPGQHNEKLFF
TRBJ2-7 | TRBD1 | TRBV5-1 | - | TGCGCCAGCAGCCGGTTCGTGGGGGGACAGGGCTACGAGCAGTACTTC | CASSRFVGGQGYEQYF
TRBJ2-7 | TRBD2 | TRBV6-6 | - | TGTGCCAGCAGCCCGACGGGAGGGTCCTACGAGCAGTACTTC | CASSPTGGSYEQYF
TRBJ1-2 | - | TRBV5-4 | - | TGTGCCAGCAGCTTTGGACAGCAGGCCTATGGCTACACCTTC | CASSFGQQAYGYTF
TRBJ2-5 | TRBD2 | TRBV2 | - | TGTGCCAGCAGTGAACCAGCGGGGGGGCGAGAGACCCAGTACTTC | CASSEPAGGRETQYF
TRBJ2-7 | - | TRBV27 | - | TGTGCCAGCAGTTCCGACGGAGCCTACGAGCAGTACTTC | CASSSDGAYEQYF
TRBJ2-7 | TRBD2 | TRBV3-1/TRBV3-2 | few | TGTGCCAGCAGCCACTCAATCCCCGGACTAGCGGGGAAGACCTACGAGCAGTACTTC | CASSHSIPGLAGKTYEQYF
TRBJ1-2 | TRBD1 | TRBV2 | - | TGTGCCAGCACCAGGACAGGGGAATATGGCTACACCTTC | CASTRTGEYGYTF
TRBJ1-5 | TRBD1 | TRBV2 | - | TGTGCCAGCAGTGAAGAGCAGGGGGCCCGGCAGCCCCAGCATTTT | CASSEEQGARQPQHF
TRBJ2-1 | - | TRBV5-1 | - | TGCGCCAGCAGCTTAGGGAGTAACTCCTACAATGAGCAGTTCTTC | CASSLGSNSYNEQFF
TRBJ2-7 | TRBD1 | TRBV5-4 | - | TGTGCCAGCAGCTTGGGACAGGGGGCGACACTAAGATACGAGCAGTACTTC | CASSLGQGATLRYEQYF
TRBJ2-5 | TRBD1 | TRBV11-2 | - | TGTGCCAGCAGTTACACCCCATCCGGGACAGGGACCCAGTACTTC | CASSYTPSGTGTQYF
TRBJ1-2 | TRBD1 | TRBV19 | - | TGTGCCAGTAGTATACTTCGGGGGACAGTTGCCGGCTACACCTTC | CASSILRGTVAGYTF
TRBJ1-2 | TRBD1 | TRBV5-4 | - | TGTGCCAGCAGCCTGGGGGCAGGGGGCGTTATTGTCCATGGCTACACCTTC | CASSLGAGGVIVHGYTF
TRBJ2-2 | TRBD1 | TRBV27 | - | TGTGCCAGCAGTTTATTGGGGCTGGGACAGGGGACCGGGGAGCTGTTTTTT | CASSLLGLGQGTGELFF
TRBJ2-7 | TRBD1 | TRBV7-8 | - | TGTGCCAGCAGCTTAGTTCAGGGGGTAGGCGAGCAGTACTTC | CASSLVQGVGEQYF
TRBJ1-1 | - | TRBV4-1 | few | TGCGCCAGCAGCCAAGGGAGCGGGAACACTGAAGCTTTCTTT | CASSQGSGNTEAFF
TRBJ1-1 | - | TRBV11-2 | once | TGTGCCAGCAGCTTAGGTCTTGTTGGGGGGAGCACTGAAGCTTTCTTT | CASSLGLVGGSTEAFF
TRBJ2-2 | TRBD1 | TRBV6-6 | - | TGTGCCAGCAGTCAAAGACAGGGGGCTAATACCGGGGAGCTGTTTTTT | CASSQRQGANTGELFF
TRBJ2-3 | TRBD1 | TRBV15 | - | TGTGCCACCAGCAGGGTAGGACAGGGTAGGGATACGCAGTATTTT | CATSRVGQGRDTQYF
TRBJ2-5 | TRBD2 | TRBV4-1 | - | TGCGCCAGCAGCCAAGGCTCCGGGACTAGCTACTTTGGGTCCGGGGAGACCCAGTACTTC | CASSQGSGTSYFGSGETQYF
TRBJ2-7 | TRBD2 | TRBV6-5 | - | TGTGCCAGCAACCCAGCGGGGGGGCCCTACGAGCAGTACTTC | CASNPAGGPYEQYF
TRBJ2-6 | - | TRBV30 | - | TGTGCCTGGAGTGTAGGGGGGGCCTCTGGGGCCAACGTCCTGACTTTC | CAWSVGGASGANVLTF
TRBJ2-3 | - | TRBV7-2 | - | TGTGCCAGCACCTTTTATCGGGGGGCACAGCAGTATTTT | CASTFYRGAQQYF
TRBJ2-3 | TRBD1 | TRBV6-6 | - | TGTGCCAGCAGAGAGGGACAGGGGGCTTCGGCAGATACGCAGTATTTT | CASREGQGASADTQYF
TRBJ1-1 | - | TRBV6-4 | - | TGTGCCAGCAGTGACGTCAGGGGGAACACTGAAGCTTTCTTT | CASSDVRGNTEAFF
TRBJ1-1 | TRBD1 | TRBV5-1 | - | TGCGCCAGCAGCTTGGACACAACAGGGGACACTGAAGCTTTCTTT | CASSLDTTGDTEAFF
TRBJ2-2 | - | TRBV7-9 | few | TGTGCCAGCAGCTTAGTACAGTCGACCGGGGAGCTGTTTTTT | CASSLVQSTGELFF
TRBJ1-1 | - | TRBV9 | - | TGTGCCAGCAGCGTATCCGGGGTGAACACTGAAGCTTTCTTT | CASSVSGVNTEAFF
TRBJ1-1 | - | TRBV6-6 | few | TGTGCCAGCAAAAAGAGTTCGAACACTGAAGCTTTCTTT | CASKKSSNTEAFF
TRBJ2-2 | TRBD2 | TRBV7-2 | - | TGTGCCAGCAGCCGCGGGGCTAGCGGGGGGACCGGGGAGCTGTTTTTT | CASSRGASGGTGELFF
TRBJ2-7 | - | TRBV5-1 | - | TGCGCCAGCAGCTTGGAAGGGGTCCCCTACGAGCAGTACTTC | CASSLEGVPYEQYF
TRBJ1-3 | TRBD1 | TRBV28 | - | TGTGCCAGCAGTTTACAGGGGGCGCGAGATGGAAACACCATATATTTT | CASSLQGARDGNTIYF
TRBJ2-3 | - | TRBV19 | - | TGTGCCAGTAGTAAGGGGTCCACAGATACGCAGTATTTT | CASSKGSTDTQYF
TRBJ2-3 | - | TRBV7-3 | once | TGTGCCAGCAGCTTAGGTCGGGCAGATACGCAGTATTTT | CASSLGRADTQYF
TRBJ2-5 | TRBD2 | TRBV7-9 | - | TGTGCCAGCAGTCGACTAGCGGGGGGCCTAGGGGCCCAGTACTTC | CASSRLAGGLGAQYF
TRBJ1-4 | - | TRBV29-1 | - | TGCAGCGTCGCGCGGGGTTTAGAAGAAAAACTGTTTTTT | CSVARGLEEKLFF
TRBJ2-3 | TRBD2 | TRBV7-2 | - | TGTGCCAGCAGCCCCGCCGGGACTAGGACAGATACGCAGTATTTT | CASSPAGTRTDTQYF
TRBJ2-1 | - | TRBV6-4 | - | TGTGCCAGCAGTGAGAGTCCAGGGCCAGCCCACAGTGAGCAGTTCTTC | CASSESPGPAHSEQFF
TRBJ2-5 | TRBD1 | TRBV5-1 | - | TGCGCCAGCAGCTTGAACAGGGGAGTTGGAGAGACCCAGTACTTC | CASSLNRGVGETQYF
TRBJ1-2 | TRBD1 | TRBV4-1 | - | TGCGCCAGCAGCCTAGGACAGGGCTATTCTGGCTACACCTTC | CASSLGQGYSGYTF
TRBJ1-2 | - | TRBV10-3 | - | TGTGCCATCAGTGAGTCTAACAGGGCAAACTATGGCTACACCTTC | CAISESNRANYGYTF
TRBJ2-7 | TRBD2 | TRBV4-1 | - | TGCGCCAGCAGCCAAGGCCTAGCGGGGCTCTACGAGCAGTACTTC | CASSQGLAGLYEQYF
TRBJ2-3 | - | TRBV15 | - | TGTGCCACCAGCAGAGATCGCAGGGTGGAAGGTACGCAGTATTTT | CATSRDRRVEGTQYF
TRBJ2-1 | - | TRBV7-8 | - | TGTGCCAGCAGCACTAACAATGAGCAGTTCTTC | CASSTNNEQFF
TRBJ2-2 | TRBD1 | TRBV4-3 | few | TGCGCCAGCAGCCTCCTGGGACAGGCTACCGGGGAGCTGTTTTTT | CASSLLGQATGELFF
TRBJ2-2 | - | TRBV5-1 | - | TGCGCCAGCAGCTTGGGACACGTCGGAAACACCGGGGAGCTGTTTTTT | CASSLGHVGNTGELFF
TRBJ1-4 | - | TRBV6-5 | - | TGTGCCAGCAGACCCGGACAGAGGGACGAAAAACTGTTTTTT | CASRPGQRDEKLFF
TRBJ2-3 | TRBD2 | TRBV11-2 | - | TGTGCCAGCAGCTTAGACCTAGCGGGGAAGGGAGATACGCAGTATTTT | CASSLDLAGKGDTQYF
TRBJ2-4 | - | TRBV5-1 | - | TGCGCCAGCAGCTTGGAAACCGGGACACAGAACATTCAGTACTTC | CASSLETGTQNIQYF
TRBJ2-1 | - | TRBV21-1 | - | TGTGCCAGCAGTCGACAGGGTAGCCTTTCTAATGAGCAGTTCTTC | CASSRQGSLSNEQFF
TRBJ2-3 | TRBD2 | TRBV11-2 | - | TGTGCCAGCAGCCTAGGGGCTCTAGCGGACACAGATACGCAGTATTTT | CASSLGALADTDTQYF
TRBJ2-1 | TRBD2 | TRBV19 | once | TGTGCCAGTAGTATATCCCACAGCGGGAGCTACAATGAGCAGTTCTTC | CASSISHSGSYNEQFF
TRBJ2-2 | TRBD2 | TRBV12-3/TRBV12-4 | - | TGTGCCACCGGGACTAGCGCCGCCGGGGAGCTGTTTTTT | CATGTSAAGELFF
TRBJ1-5 | - | TRBV19 | - | TGTGCCAGCGGACACGGTCAGCCCCAGCATTTT | CASGHGQPQHF